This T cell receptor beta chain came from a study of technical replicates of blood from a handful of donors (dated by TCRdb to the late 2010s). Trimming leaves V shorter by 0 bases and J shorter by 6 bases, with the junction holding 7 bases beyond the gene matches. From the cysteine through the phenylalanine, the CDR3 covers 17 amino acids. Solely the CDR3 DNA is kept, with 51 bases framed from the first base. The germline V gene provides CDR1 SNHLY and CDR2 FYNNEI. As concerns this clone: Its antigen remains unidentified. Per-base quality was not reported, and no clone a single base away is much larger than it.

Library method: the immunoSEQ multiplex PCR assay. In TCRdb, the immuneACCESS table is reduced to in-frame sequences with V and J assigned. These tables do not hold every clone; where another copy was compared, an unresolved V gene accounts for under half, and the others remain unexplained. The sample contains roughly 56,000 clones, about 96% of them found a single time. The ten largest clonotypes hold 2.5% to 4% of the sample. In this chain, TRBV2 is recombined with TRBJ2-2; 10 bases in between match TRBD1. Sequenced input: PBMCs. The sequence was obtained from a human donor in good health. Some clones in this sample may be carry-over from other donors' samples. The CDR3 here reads CASSEAGQGIKAGELFF. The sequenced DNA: TGTGCCAGCAGTGAAGCGGGACAGGGGATTAAAGCCGGGGAGCTGTTTTTT.